The present entry profiles one T cell receptor beta chain with its context. Data came from immunoSEQ multiplex PCR; TCRdb stores just in-frame clones and leaves some out. The sample records 130,000 to 150,000 clones, about four fifths being singletons. The V gene end was trimmed by 5 bases and the J gene end by 4 bases; junction bases not matched to a gene: 6. CDR3 size: 14 residues. Germline loops: CDR1 SGDLS, CDR2 YYNGEE. The entry originates in a study of blood T cell repertoires in COVID-19. Material: peripheral blood. V usage is TRBV9 and J usage is TRBJ2-3; 8 positions match TRBD1. This sequence originates from a man aged 70 or older who had recovered from COVID-19. The CDR3: CASRSGQGSDTQYF. The DNA for the CDR3 is TGTGCCAGCAGATCTGGACAGGGCTCAGATACGCAGTATTTT.